What follows are 31 T cell receptor beta chains derived from one specimen sequenced in a study of blood T cells in healthy people across ages. The second PCR ran about 6 to 11 cycles with a sample-barcoded 5' primer and J-beta primers. Each CDR3 protein gets one entry after TCRdb re-called the 5' RACE reads with MiXCR. The repertoire has 1 million or so distinct CDR3 sequences, more than 35% of them found once; the top ten carry about 19%. Sequenced material: blood. These receptors were obtained from a woman aged 55-75 years in good health.

The chain carries TRBV27 and TRBJ2-4; 7 nucleotides agree with TRBD1. J was trimmed by 13 bases and V by 5 bases; bases with no gene match: 23. The CDR3 is made up of 17 amino acids. Germline V CDR1 and CDR2: MNHEY, SMNVEV (reference sequence). The CDR3 sequence: CASSDPRGLPNYNEQYF. The CDR3 bases are TGTGCCAGCAGTGACCCGAGGGGGCTCCCGAACTATAATGAGCAGTACTTC.

This clonotype was picked up a small number of times. The rearrangement uses TRBV27 and TRBJ2-7, with 11 nucleotides matching TRBD1. The CDR3 loop spans 15 amino acids. Trimming removed 8 bases from V and 5 bases from J; junction bases left unmatched: 11. Germline V gene lookup returns CDR1 MNHEY and CDR2 SMNVEV (reference sequence). CDR3 bases: TGTGCCAGCTCAACCCGGACAGGGGGCATGGACGAGCAGTACTTC. It encodes CASSTRTGGMDEQYF.

The V call is TRBV20-1, the J call TRBJ1-2; no reliable D call. Germline CDR1 DFQATT, CDR2 SNEGSKA (reference sequence). The CDR3 length is 16 residues. V lost 2 bases and J lost 9, with 25 bases in between. CDR3 coding DNA: TGCAGTGCTAGATTCGGGCAGGTGGAAGATCCGGGGAGCTACACCTTC. As protein: CSARFGQVEDPGSYTF.

The V and J genes are TRBV20-1 and TRBJ2-3; D remains unclear. This CDR3 region has 15 residues. V was pared by 0 bases and J by 1 base, with 11 bases between. The germline CDR1 and CDR2 sequences are DFQATT and SNEGSKA (reference sequence). CDR3 in DNA: TGCAGTGCTAGAGATGGGGAAATGGGCACAGATACGCAGTATTTT. Amino acids: CSARDGEMGTDTQYF.

The sample holds a few counts of this clonotype. The CDR3 DNA is TGCAGTGCTAGGACCGGGGAGGACACTGAAGCTTTCTTT. Translated, it gives CSARTGEDTEAFF. The V and J genes are TRBV20-1 and TRBJ1-1; D not certain. V lost 3 bases, J lost 3 bases, and 11 bases lay in between. CDR3 length: 13 residues. Germline CDR1 is DFQATT and CDR2 is SNEGSKA (reference sequence).

This clonotype was picked up a small number of times. The chain joins TRBV29-1 to TRBJ2-5; tentative D call: TRBD2 (5 bases). This CDR3 is 10 amino acids long. V was shortened by 3 bases and J by 10 bases, with 9 bases between the two germline ends. Germline CDR1 is SQVTM and CDR2 is ANQGSEA. CDR3 residues: CSVETGIQYF. CDR3 nucleotides: TGCAGCGTTGAGACGGGGATCCAGTACTTC.

This clonotype occurred a few times. CDR3 sequence: CASSSGLLQHHEQYF. CDR3 DNA: TGTGCCAGCAGTTCGGGACTACTGCAACATCACGAGCAGTACTTC. The chain combines TRBV28 with TRBJ2-7, with 7 bases fitting TRBD2. The CDR3 loop spans 15 amino acids. Germline assignment: CDR1 MDHEN and CDR2 SYDVKM. Losses at the gene ends were 4 bases for V and 5 bases for J; bases not matched to a gene: 11.

The chain employs TRBV27 and TRBJ2-1; possible D gene TRBD2, 6 bases. Germline loops: CDR1 MNHEY, CDR2 SMNVEV (reference sequence). Trimming removed 0 bases at V and 7 bases at J, with 19 bases between. The CDR3 totals 17 residues. As DNA, the CDR3 is TGTGCCAGCAGTTTATCTGGGAGGTGGGAGCGCGGGAATGAGCAGTTCTTC. This codes for CASSLSGRWERGNEQFF.

A word on this clonotype: One junction end disagrees with the germline gene, perhaps due to a read error. The V call is TRBV20-1, the J call TRBJ2-6, with D unresolved. CDR3 length: 11 amino acids. The germline V gene has CDR1 DFQATT and CDR2 SNEGSKA (reference sequence). In DNA, the CDR3 is TGCAGCGCCACCCCTTCCAACGCCCTGACTTTC. Its protein product is CSATPSNALTF.

V and J are TRBV3-1 and TRBJ2-5; 7 bases map to TRBD2. The trim removed 4 bases at V and 2 bases at J, leaving 13 bases unmatched. Germline CDR1 and CDR2: LGHDT and YNNKEL (reference sequence). The CDR3 spans 17 residues. The CDR3 coding sequence is TGTGCCAGCAGCCTCAACACTCTTAGACTAGCTCAAGAGACCCAGTACTTC. This translates into CASSLNTLRLAQETQYF.

A few counts support this clonotype. The chain recombines TRBV20-1 with TRBJ2-7; D is ambiguous. Trimming removed 6 bases at V and 1 base at J, with 13 bases between. Per germline, CDR1 DFQATT and CDR2 SNEGSKA (reference sequence). The CDR3 covers 13 residues. In nucleotides, the CDR3 is TGCAGTGCCGCCCGGCTAGGGTCCTACGAGCAGTACTTC. This encodes CSAARLGSYEQYF.

The chain is built from TRBV27 and TRBJ2-7; D tentatively reads TRBD1 or TRBD2 (6 bases each). V was trimmed by 7 bases and J by 3 bases, leaving 16 bases between them. The CDR3 is 14 amino acids. Per the germline V gene, CDR1 is MNHEY and CDR2 is SMNVEV (reference sequence). The CDR3 nucleotides are TGTGCCAGCAAGAAAGGGGGGAGATACTACGAGCAGTACTTC. As protein: CASKKGGRYYEQYF.

V gene TRBV20-1 combines with J gene TRBJ2-6; the D gene could be TRBD1 or TRBD2 (5 bases each). This CDR3 spans 15 amino acids. Trimming cost V 6 bases and J 0 bases, with 12 bases left between them. The germline V gene encodes CDR1 DFQATT and CDR2 SNEGSKA (reference sequence). CDR3 in DNA: TGCAGTGCGCCAGGGACCCCCTCTGGGGCCAACGTCCTGACTTTC. Amino acid sequence: CSAPGTPSGANVLTF.

The sample holds a few counts of this clonotype. V is TRBV7-2 and J is TRBJ2-1; 8 nucleotides agree with TRBD1. Germline-derived CDR1 and CDR2 are SGHTA and FQGNSA. V gave up 5 bases and J gave up 6 bases; unmatched junction bases: 9. The CDR3 runs to 15 residues. CDR3: CASSRGQGGINEQFF. As DNA, the CDR3 is TGTGCCAGCAGCCGCGGACAGGGAGGTATCAATGAGCAGTTCTTC.

The V call is TRBV5-1, the J call TRBJ2-4; no firm D call. The assigned J gene may be wrong: the sequence end matches TRBJ2-7 better. The CDR3 length is 15 residues. The germline CDR1 and CDR2 sequences are SGHRS and YFSETQ. The CDR3 nucleotides read TGCGCCAGCCCCCGTTTACGGAACGCTAGCTACGAGCAGTACTTC. This codes for CASPRLRNASYEQYF.

The chain employs TRBV4-1 and TRBJ2-1; D is unclear. Germline values: CDR1 MGHRA, CDR2 YSYEKL. Between the trimmed V and J ends, which lost 5 bases and 0 bases, there was a span of 11 bases. The CDR3 runs 15 residues. The CDR3 coding sequence is TGCGCCAGCAGCACCGTGTCAAGCTCCTACAATGAGCAGTTCTTC. Amino acid sequence: CASSTVSSSYNEQFF.

As to this clonotype: Possible read error: a much larger clone is one base away. V and J are TRBV13 and TRBJ2-7; TRBD2 matches 9 bases. The trim removed 4 bases at V and 6 bases at J, leaving 10 bases unmatched. The CDR3 totals 15 residues. Germline V gene lookup returns CDR1 PRHDT and CDR2 FYEKMQ (reference sequence). The CDR3 protein is CASSYSGSDFSEQYF. Here the CDR3 DNA reads TGTGCCAGCAGCTATAGCGGGAGCGATTTTTCCGAGCAGTACTTC. Full variable domain (missing parts from reference TRBV13 and TRBJ2-7): AAGVIQSPRHLIKEKRETATLKCYPIPRHDTVYWYQQGPGQDPQFLISFYEKMQSDKGSIPDRFSAQQFSDYHSELNMSSLELGDSALYFCASSYSGSDFSEQYFGPGTRLTVT.

This clonotype showed up just a few times. The V and J genes are TRBV12-3 or TRBV12-4 and TRBJ2-3; TRBD2 agrees at 11 bases. The CDR3 contains 15 residues. J gave up 6 bases and V 4 bases, and 6 bases lay outside the gene matches. The CDR3 sequence is CASSSLAGGLDTQYF. In DNA, the CDR3 is TGTGCCAGCAGTTCCTTAGCGGGAGGGTTGGATACGCAGTATTTT.

The rearrangement uses TRBV28 and TRBJ2-5; D not certain. The DNA matches TRBJ2-7 better at its end, which makes the J call doubtful. The CDR3 runs to 14 residues. In germline, CDR1 is MDHEN, CDR2 SYDVKM. The CDR3 DNA reads as TGTGCCAGCAGTTTAGCCCAGCAACCCTACGAGCAGTACTTC. This sequence encodes CASSLAQQPYEQYF.

This clonotype was counted only a few times. This sequence joins TRBV20-1 and TRBJ2-3; 7 bases agree with TRBD2. The CDR3 contains 16 residues. The germline CDR1 and CDR2 sequences are DFQATT and SNEGSKA (reference sequence). Losses at the gene ends were 1 base for V and 0 bases for J; bases not matched to a gene: 7. DNA for the CDR3: TGCAGTGCTAGAGCCCGACTAGCAGCTAGCACAGATACGCAGTATTTT. Amino acid sequence: CSARARLAASTDTQYF.

This sequence joins TRBV12-3 or TRBV12-4 and TRBJ1-5; D gene unclear. The length of the CDR3 is 16 residues. V gave up 5 bases and J gave up 0 bases, with 14 bases separating them. The CDR3 is CASSPRVLNSNQPQHF. The CDR3 region has the DNA TGTGCCAGCAGTCCTAGAGTGTTGAATAGCAATCAGCCCCAGCATTTT.

This chain joins TRBV7-9 and TRBJ1-6, with D possibly TRBD1 on 6 matching bases. From germline, CDR1 is SEHNR and CDR2 FQNEAQ (reference sequence). This CDR3 has 15 amino acids. Between the trimmed V and J ends, which lost 3 bases and 7 bases, there was a span of 13 bases. The CDR3 reads CASSLGQGFNSPLHF. CDR3 coding DNA: TGTGCCAGCAGCTTGGGGCAGGGGTTCAATTCACCCCTCCACTTT.

This chain uses TRBV3-1 with TRBJ2-1, with 11 bases that match TRBD2. Germline V gives CDR1 LGHDT, CDR2 YNNKEL (reference sequence). The CDR3 sequence is 17 residues long. V lost 0 bases and J lost 4; bases outside the gene matches: 5. The CDR3 is CASSQESGTSGYNEQFF. CDR3 in DNA: TGTGCCAGCAGCCAAGAATCCGGGACTAGCGGATACAATGAGCAGTTCTTC.

The genes are TRBV7-9 and TRBJ2-5, with 9 bases fitting TRBD2. The V gene's germline CDR1 is SEHNR and CDR2 FQNEAQ (reference sequence). The CDR3 consists of 15 residues. V was clipped by 8 bases and J by 4 bases; unmatched bases: 11. The CDR3: CASGPSAGGTETQYF. DNA for the CDR3: TGTGCCAGCGGCCCATCAGCGGGAGGCACAGAGACCCAGTACTTC.

This rearrangement joins TRBV29-1 to TRBJ2-7; weak D call: TRBD1 (6 bases). V was trimmed by 4 bases and J by 1 base, leaving 14 bases between them. CDR3 length equals 14 residues. CDR1 SQVTM and CDR2 ANQGSEA come from the germline V gene. The CDR3 loop reads CSVGGKTGSYEQYF. As DNA, the CDR3 is TGCAGCGTTGGGGGGAAGACAGGTTCCTACGAGCAGTACTTC.

The rearrangement uses TRBV9 and TRBJ2-5; D uncertain. Trimming took 4 bases from V and 4 from J, leaving 8 bases between them. This CDR3 is 12 amino acids long. The germline V gene has CDR1 SGDLS and CDR2 YYNGEE. The CDR3 is CASSPDLETQYF. CDR3 bases: TGTGCCAGCAGCCCCGACTTAGAGACCCAGTACTTC.

This clonotype was counted a few times. The J gene is TRBJ2-3, the V gene TRBV9; the match to TRBD1 covers 7 bases. The CDR3 contains 14 residues. With V trimmed by 4 bases and J by 4 bases, 6 bases remained unmatched. Germline assignment: CDR1 SGDLS and CDR2 YYNGEE. The CDR3 bases are TGTGCCAGCAGCCATACAGGGGTTCCAGATACGCAGTATTTT. It encodes CASSHTGVPDTQYF.

The chain combines TRBV2 with TRBJ1-2; D is unresolved. The CDR3 has 13 residues. Germline V gives CDR1 SNHLY, CDR2 FYNNEI. Trimming shortened V by 3 bases and J by 3 bases, and 8 bases separated the two germline ends. The CDR3 DNA reads as TGTGCCAGCAGTGAGGGGAGTGACTATGGCTACACCTTC. Translating it yields CASSEGSDYGYTF.

About this clonotype: Sequence at one end of the junction differs from germline and may be a read error. The chain carries TRBV7-8 and TRBJ2-4; tentatively, D is TRBD1 (5 bases). The CDR3 spans 12 residues. CDR1 is SGHVS and CDR2 is FQNEAQ in the germline V gene. CDR3 nucleotides: TGTGCCGGCAGCTTAGGGGTGGGCATTCAGTACTTC. Residues: CAGSLGVGIQYF.

The chain is built from TRBV20-1 and TRBJ2-1; 8 bases fit TRBD2. Germline CDR1 is DFQATT and CDR2 is SNEGSKA (reference sequence). The CDR3 runs to 14 residues. V gave up 3 bases and J gave up 8 bases; unmatched junction bases: 9. The CDR3, as DNA: TGCAGTGCTAGTGGGCCGGGAGGGCCATATGAGCAGTTCTTC. Its translation: CSASGPGGPYEQFF.

This clonotype was counted ten times or more. The DNA of the CDR3 is TGTGCCAGCTCAGTGAACAATGAGCAGTTCTTC. Amino acids: CASSVNNEQFF. The rearrangement links TRBV9 to TRBJ2-1; D not certain. The CDR3 has 11 amino acids. Germline V gives CDR1 SGDLS, CDR2 YYNGEE. The V end lost 7 bases, the J end lost 5 bases, and 7 bases lay between the germline ends.